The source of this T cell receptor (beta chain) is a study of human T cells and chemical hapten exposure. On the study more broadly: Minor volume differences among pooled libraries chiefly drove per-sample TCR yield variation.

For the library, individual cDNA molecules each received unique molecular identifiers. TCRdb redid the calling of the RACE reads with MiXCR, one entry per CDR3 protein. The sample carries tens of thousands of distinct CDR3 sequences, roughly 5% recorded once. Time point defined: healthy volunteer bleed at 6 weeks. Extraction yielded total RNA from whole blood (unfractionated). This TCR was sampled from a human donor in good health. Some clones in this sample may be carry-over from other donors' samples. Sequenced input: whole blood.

The CDR3 loop reads CASSPPEGDSYEQYF. The CDR3, as DNA: TGCGCCAGCAGCCCCCCGGAGGGGGACTCCTACGAGCAGTACTTC. The V and J genes are TRBV5-1 and TRBJ2-7, with D perhaps TRBD1 or TRBD2 (6 bases each). Trimming shortened V by 4 bases and J by 0 bases, and 14 bases separated the two germline ends. The CDR3 has 15 residues. CDR1 SGHRS and CDR2 YFSETQ come from the germline V gene. The full variable domain, with the rest looked up from reference TRBV5-1 and TRBJ2-7, is KAGVTQTPRYLIKTRGQQVTLSCSPISGHRSVSWYQQTPGQGLQFLFEYFSETQRNKGNFPGRFSGRQFSNSRSEMNVSTLELGDSALYLCASSPPEGDSYEQYFGPGTRLTVT.